The following is a TCR beta chain sequence with its context. The V end lost 1 base, the J end lost 6 bases, and 11 bases lay between the germline ends. The CDR3 runs to 13 residues. Germline V gene sequence: CDR1 SQVTM, CDR2 ANQGSEA. Using immunoSEQ multiplex PCR, the repertoire was profiled, and TCRdb retains in-frame clones only, with some absent. The sample holds millions of clones, 85% to 95% seen once. The data were obtained in a study of shared clonotypes between healthy human individuals. The clonotype originates from a man between 18 and 35 years old in good health. Sequencing was carried out using naive CD4+ T cells sorted from blood. Subset reported: CD45RA+ positively selected. This rearrangement joins TRBV29-1 to TRBJ2-3, with D hard to call. For the CDR3, the DNA is TGCAGCGTTGAAGGGATTCCCACCGATACGCAGTATTTT. The encoded protein is CSVEGIPTDTQYF.